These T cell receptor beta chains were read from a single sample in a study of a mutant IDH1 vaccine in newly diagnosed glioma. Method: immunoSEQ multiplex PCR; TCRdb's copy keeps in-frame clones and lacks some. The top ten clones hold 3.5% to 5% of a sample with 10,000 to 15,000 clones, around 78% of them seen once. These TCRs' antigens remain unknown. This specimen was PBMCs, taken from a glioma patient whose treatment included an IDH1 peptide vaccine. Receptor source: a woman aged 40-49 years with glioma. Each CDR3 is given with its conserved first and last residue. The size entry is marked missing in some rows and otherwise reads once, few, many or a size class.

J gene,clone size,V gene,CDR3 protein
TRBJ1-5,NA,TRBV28,CASIMRGGQPQHF
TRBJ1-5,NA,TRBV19,CASSIWGYEKTQHF
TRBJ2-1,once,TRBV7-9,CASSPGRLAGDEQFF
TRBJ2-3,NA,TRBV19,CASSPGGRAQYF
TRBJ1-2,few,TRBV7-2,CASSLGSSQGHYGYTF
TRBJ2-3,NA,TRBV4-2,CASSLRTGSTDTQYF
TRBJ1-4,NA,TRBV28,CASLRGGQGEEKLFF
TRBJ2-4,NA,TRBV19,CASSPGSTKNIQYF
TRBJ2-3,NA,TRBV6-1,CASSETRGGDTDTQYF
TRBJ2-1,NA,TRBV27,CASSLSRGNNEQFF
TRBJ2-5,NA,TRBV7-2,CASSATPAGLETQYF
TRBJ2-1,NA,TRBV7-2,CASSARTLRGGPNEQFF
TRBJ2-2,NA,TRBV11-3,CASSRDSYTGELFF
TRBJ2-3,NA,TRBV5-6,CASSLTGTDTQYF
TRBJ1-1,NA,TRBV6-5,CASSYGRTMNTEAFF
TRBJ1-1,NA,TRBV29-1,CSVEAAATNTEAFF
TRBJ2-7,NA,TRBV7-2,CASSTAPGHVRDEQYF
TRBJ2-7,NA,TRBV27,CASSVNGYSYEQYF
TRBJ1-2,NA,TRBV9,CASSFIIRRGGYTF
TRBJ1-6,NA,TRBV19,CASTAVGANSPLHF
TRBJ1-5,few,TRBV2,CASTGVDNQPQHF
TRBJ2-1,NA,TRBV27,CATRGGVYNEQFF
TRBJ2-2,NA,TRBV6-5,CASSYSARGELFF
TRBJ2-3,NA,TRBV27,CASRAGTGYFQDTQYF
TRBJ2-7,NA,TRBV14,CASSPVIGRARDEQYF
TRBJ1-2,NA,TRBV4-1,CASSLLTNQRDYGYTF
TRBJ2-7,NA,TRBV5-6,CASSLGQAKLQYF
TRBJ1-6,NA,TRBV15,CATSRDLGSYNSPLHF
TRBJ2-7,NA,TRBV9,CASSLRQGLGYEQYF
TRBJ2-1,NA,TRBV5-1,CASSLERRGGEFF
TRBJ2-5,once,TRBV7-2,CASSLGRLAGGETQYF
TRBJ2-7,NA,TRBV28,CASHRTGSSYEQYF
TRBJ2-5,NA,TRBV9,CASSAPTGGRETQYF
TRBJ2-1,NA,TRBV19,CASSIRPPGPYNEQFF
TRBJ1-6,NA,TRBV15,CATSGYRDGNSPLHF
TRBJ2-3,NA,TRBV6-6,CASSTQLADTQYF
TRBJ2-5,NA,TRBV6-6,CASSHPGEGQETQYF
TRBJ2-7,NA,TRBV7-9,CASSLALSSREDEQYF
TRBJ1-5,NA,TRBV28,CASSFGLQADTNQPQHF
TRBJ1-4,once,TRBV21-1,CASSKRPLERLFF
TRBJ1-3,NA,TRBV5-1,CASSSDPGSGNTIYF
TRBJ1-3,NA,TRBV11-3,CASSLEGQGGNTIYF
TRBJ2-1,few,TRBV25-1,CASGTGGVGNEQFF
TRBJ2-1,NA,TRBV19,CASSIVTRGASYNEQFF
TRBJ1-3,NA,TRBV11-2,CASSPLGGSGNTIYF
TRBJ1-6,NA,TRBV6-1,CASSESDRASSPLHF
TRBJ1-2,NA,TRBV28,CACTGAPNYGYTF
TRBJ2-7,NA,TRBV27,CASSPGQGAREQYF
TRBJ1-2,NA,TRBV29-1,CSHREGGRDGYTF